The clone carrying this T cell receptor (beta chain) has ten or more counts. The antigen is not known. These data are taken from a study of beta chain features in type 1 diabetes. Across the whole study: Healthy donors and patients showed comparable age, gender and cell yields.

Expressed TCRB transcripts were sequenced because the isolated RNA had all been reverse transcribed beforehand. Clones were sequenced by immunoSEQ multiplex PCR, and TCRdb holds only the in-frame ones, with some missing. The repertoire consists of hundreds of thousands of clones, with about 15% occurring once and the leading ten covering approximately 0.015%. Naive, central memory, regulatory and stem cell-like memory cells within the CD4+ compartment were sorted using CD45RO/CCR7/CD25/CD127/CD95/CD27. The CDR3 consists of 16 residues. The germline V gene has CDR1 KGHSY and CDR2 FQNENV. The V gene lost 4 bases and the J gene lost 7 bases, with 20 bases spanning the gap. Broader study findings: When VDJ junctions were examined, type 1 diabetes patients showed fewer insertions and more deletions. Relative to healthy donors, patients appeared to have naive, central memory and Treg TCRB repertoires that were more similar. Shortening of TCRB CDR3s, moderate but significant, appeared in all four CD4+ subsets of Type 1 diabetes patients.

The sample taken for sequencing was naive CD4+ T cells from blood. This sequence was found in a man between 18 and 35 years old with type 1 diabetes. The V call is TRBV16, the J call TRBJ2-1; D is perhaps TRBD2 (6 bases). The CDR3 nucleotides read TGTGCCAGCAGCCCCATCGCCCGGGGACTGCGGAATGAGCAGTTCTTC. It specifies CASSPIARGLRNEQFF.